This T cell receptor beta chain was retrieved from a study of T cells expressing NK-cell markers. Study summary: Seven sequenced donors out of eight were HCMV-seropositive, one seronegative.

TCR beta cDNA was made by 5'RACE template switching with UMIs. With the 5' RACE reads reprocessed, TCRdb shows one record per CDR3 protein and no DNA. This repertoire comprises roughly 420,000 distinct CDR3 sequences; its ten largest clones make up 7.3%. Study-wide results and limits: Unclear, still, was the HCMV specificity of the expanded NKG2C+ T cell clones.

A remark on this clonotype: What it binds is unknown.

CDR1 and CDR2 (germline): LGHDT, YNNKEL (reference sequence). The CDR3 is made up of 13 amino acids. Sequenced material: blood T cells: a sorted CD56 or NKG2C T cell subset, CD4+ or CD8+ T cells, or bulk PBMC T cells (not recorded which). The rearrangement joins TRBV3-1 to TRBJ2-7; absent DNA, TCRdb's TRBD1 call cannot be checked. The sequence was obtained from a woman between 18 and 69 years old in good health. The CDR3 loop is CASSSGAVYEQYF.